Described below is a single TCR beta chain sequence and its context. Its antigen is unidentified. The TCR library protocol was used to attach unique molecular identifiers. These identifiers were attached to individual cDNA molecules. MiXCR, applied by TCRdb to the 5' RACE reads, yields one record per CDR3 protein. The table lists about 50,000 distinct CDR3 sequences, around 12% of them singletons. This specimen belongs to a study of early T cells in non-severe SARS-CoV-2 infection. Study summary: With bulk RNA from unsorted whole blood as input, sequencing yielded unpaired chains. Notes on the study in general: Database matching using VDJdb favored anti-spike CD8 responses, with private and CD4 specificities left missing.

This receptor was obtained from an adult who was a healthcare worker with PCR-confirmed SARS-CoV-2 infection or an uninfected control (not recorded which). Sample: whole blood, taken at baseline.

Written as DNA, the CDR3 is TGTGCCAGCAGCAATTGGGCGGAAGTGCTTCTCGACAAGAACACTGAAGCTTTCTTT. It specifies CASSNWAEVLLDKNTEAFF. The chain couples TRBV12-3 or TRBV12-4 to TRBJ1-1; D call uncertain. Trimming pared 6 bases from V and 1 base from J, leaving 27 bases between. The CDR3 length is 19 residues.